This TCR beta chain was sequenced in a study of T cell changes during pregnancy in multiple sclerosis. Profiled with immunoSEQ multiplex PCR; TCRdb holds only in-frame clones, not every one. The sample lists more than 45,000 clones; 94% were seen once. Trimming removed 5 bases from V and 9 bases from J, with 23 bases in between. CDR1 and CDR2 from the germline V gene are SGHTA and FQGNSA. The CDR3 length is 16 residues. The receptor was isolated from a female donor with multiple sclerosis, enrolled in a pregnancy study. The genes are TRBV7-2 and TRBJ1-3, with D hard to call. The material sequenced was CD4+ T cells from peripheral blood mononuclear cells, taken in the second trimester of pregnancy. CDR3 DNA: TGTGCCAGCAGCCCCCAGAGCCTCGCCCCGGAGGGCACCATATATTTT. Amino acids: CASSPQSLAPEGTIYF.